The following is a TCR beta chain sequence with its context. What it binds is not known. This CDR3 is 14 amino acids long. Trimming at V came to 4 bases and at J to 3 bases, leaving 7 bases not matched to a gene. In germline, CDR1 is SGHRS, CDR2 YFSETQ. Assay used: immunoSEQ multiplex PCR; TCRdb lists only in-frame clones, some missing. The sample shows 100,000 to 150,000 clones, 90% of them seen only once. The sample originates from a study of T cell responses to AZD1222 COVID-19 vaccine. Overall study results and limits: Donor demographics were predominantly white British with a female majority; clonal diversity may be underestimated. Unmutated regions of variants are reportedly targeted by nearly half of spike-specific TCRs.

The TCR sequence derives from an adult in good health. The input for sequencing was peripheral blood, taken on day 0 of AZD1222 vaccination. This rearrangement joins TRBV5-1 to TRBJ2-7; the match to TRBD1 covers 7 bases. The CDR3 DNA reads TGCGCCAGCAGCCCCTCGGGACAGAACTACGAGCAGTACTTC. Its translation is CASSPSGQNYEQYF.